This TCR beta chain originates from a study of shared clonotypes between healthy human individuals. The protocol was immunoSEQ multiplex PCR, while the TCRdb copy is restricted to in-frame clones and leaves out a portion. This sample has about 1.1 million clones, with 75% to 80% found just once. It was into CD45RA+ naive and CD45RA-negative memory subsets that the CD4+ cells were split. Germline V gene sequence: CDR1 ENHRY, CDR2 SYGVKD. This CDR3 region has 11 residues. Between the trimmed V and J ends, which lost 5 bases and 8 bases, there was a span of 7 bases. The chain carries TRBV10-3 and TRBJ2-1; D is unresolved. Sequenced: memory CD4+ T cells from PBMCs. Sample subset: CD45RA-negative fraction. The sequence was collected from a man between 18 and 29 years old in good health. Some clones in this sample may be carry-over from other donors' samples. In DNA, the CDR3 is TGTGCCATCAGTTTAGGTGATGAGCAGTTCTTC. It is translated as CAISLGDEQFF.